These 30 T cell receptor beta chains originate from one sample sequenced in a study of blood T cell repertoires in COVID-19. The method was immunoSEQ multiplex PCR; TCRdb's version includes in-frame clones alone and lacks a portion of them. The sample has about 140,000 clones; approximately 88% are singletons. Sequencing was carried out using PBMCs or T cells enriched from blood (not recorded which). The receptor source for this set is a man in his 70s who had been exposed to COVID-19.

This clone occurred once. The chain couples TRBV3-1 (or the pseudogene TRBV3-2) to TRBJ2-7; 7 nucleotides match TRBD1. The CDR3 is 14 amino acids. V shed 2 bases and J 6 bases; nucleotides not matched to a gene: 7. Germline CDR1 LGHDT, CDR2 YNNKEL (reference sequence). The CDR3 DNA sequence: TGTGCCAGCAGCCAATCCCCCCCAGGGGGCGAGCAGTACTTC. Its translation is CASSQSPPGGEQYF.

This clone was detected only once. The rearrangement joins TRBV30 to TRBJ2-1; D ambiguous. The ends were cut back, 3 bases at V and 3 bases at J, with 15 bases in the middle. The CDR3 consists of 15 residues. Germline lookup yields CDR1 GTSNPN and CDR2 SVGIG (reference sequence). CDR3 protein: CAWRAHSSFYNEQFF. The CDR3 bases are TGTGCCTGGAGAGCCCACTCCTCTTTCTACAATGAGCAGTTCTTC.

This clone was detected only once. The V call is TRBV11-2, the J call TRBJ2-3; no clear D. The V end was cut by 6 bases, the J end by 6 bases, with 13 bases between. The CDR3 totals 13 residues. Germline values: CDR1 SGHAT, CDR2 FQNNGV. In nucleotides, the CDR3 is TGTGCCAGCAGTTCGACTCCATCGGATACGCAGTATTTT. Translating it yields CASSSTPSDTQYF.

This clone has more than one count but fewer than ten. The chain is built from TRBV23-1 and TRBJ2-7; TRBD1 aligns across 8 bases. TRBV23-1 is an open reading frame, and its role is uncertain. The CDR3 runs to 17 residues. V lost 0 bases to trimming and J lost 0 bases; unmatched junction nucleotides: 7. CDR3 nucleotides: TGCGCCAGCAGTCAATCGAGAAAGGACAGGGCCTCCTACGAGCAGTACTTC. Protein product: CASSQSRKDRASYEQYF.

The chain is built from TRBV19 and TRBJ2-5, with 8 bases lining up with TRBD1. The CDR3 loop spans 15 amino acids. The germline V gene has CDR1 LNHDA and CDR2 SQIVND (reference sequence). V gave up 2 bases and J gave up 5 bases; unmatched junction bases: 7. The CDR3 region has the DNA TGTGCCAGTAGTATATTTTCAGGGGGCTTGGAGACCCAGTACTTC. Residues: CASSIFSGGLETQYF.

The chain employs TRBV3-1 (or the pseudogene TRBV3-2) and TRBJ2-7; a possible D gene is TRBD2 (5 bases). This CDR3 is 12 amino acids long. V was pared by 4 bases and J by 6 bases, with 10 bases between. Germline CDR1 LGHDT, CDR2 YNNKEL (reference sequence). DNA of the CDR3: TGTGCCAGCAGCCTAGTGGGGAGCGAGCAGTACTTC. Amino acid sequence: CASSLVGSEQYF.

V is TRBV7-8 and J is TRBJ2-7; weak D call: TRBD1 (6 bases). V dropped 6 bases and J dropped 0 bases, with 24 bases sitting between them. CDR1 is SGHVS, CDR2 FQNEAQ, per germline. There are 18 residues in the CDR3. The CDR3 DNA follows: TGTGCCAGCAGACAAGATCATTCACAGGGAAAGGGCTCCTACGAGCAGTACTTC. Its protein is CASRQDHSQGKGSYEQYF.

V and J are TRBV27 and TRBJ2-4, with a tentative D call TRBD1 (6 bases). The V and J ends lost 5 bases and 3 bases respectively, with 14 bases between them. Germline values: CDR1 MNHEY, CDR2 SMNVEV (reference sequence). The CDR3 loop spans 15 amino acids. The CDR3 nucleotides are TGTGCCAGCAGTCCGGACAGAGGGGGCAAAAACATTCAGTACTTC. As protein: CASSPDRGGKNIQYF.

The chain employs TRBV6-4 and TRBJ2-7; D remains ambiguous. This CDR3 has 14 residues. The V gene's germline CDR1 is MRHNA and CDR2 SNTAGT. Trimming removed 3 bases at V and 3 bases at J, with 12 bases between. CDR3 coding DNA: TGTGCCAGCAGTGATTCCCAATACTTCTACGAGCAGTACTTC. This encodes CASSDSQYFYEQYF.

This chain links TRBV7-7 with TRBJ2-7; D possibly corresponds to TRBD1 (6 bases). The CDR3 runs 15 residues. Germline CDR1 is SSHAT and CDR2 is FNYEAQ (reference sequence). Between the trimmed V and J ends, which lost 1 base and 1 base, there was a span of 11 bases. The CDR3 protein is CASSLGPDRSYEQYF. CDR3 bases: TGTGCCAGCAGCTTAGGACCGGACAGATCCTACGAGCAGTACTTC.

V gene TRBV5-1 combines with J gene TRBJ2-1; TRBD2 might be the D (5 bases). The CDR3 is 15 amino acids. Germline assignment: CDR1 SGHRS and CDR2 YFSETQ. With 0 bases removed from V and 3 bases from J, the gap between germline ends came to 10 bases. CDR3 coding DNA: TGCGCCAGCAGCTTGGTGGAGGCATTCTACAATGAGCAGTTCTTC. Amino acids: CASSLVEAFYNEQFF. Looking up the rest from reference TRBV5-1 and TRBJ2-1 gives the full variable domain: KAGVTQTPRYLIKTRGQQVTLSCSPISGHRSVSWYQQTPGQGLQFLFEYFSETQRNKGNFPGRFSGRQFSNSRSEMNVSTLELGDSALYLCASSLVEAFYNEQFFGPGTRLTVL.

The rearrangement joins TRBV30 to TRBJ1-5, with 7 nucleotides matching TRBD1. Germline V gene sequence: CDR1 GTSNPN, CDR2 SVGIG (reference sequence). The CDR3 totals 14 residues. V lost 3 bases to trimming and J lost 2 bases; unmatched junction nucleotides: 4. The CDR3 sequence is CAWSGQAGNQPQHF. The CDR3 nucleotides read TGTGCCTGGAGCGGACAGGCAGGCAATCAGCCCCAGCATTTT.

The gene calls are TRBV18 and TRBJ2-7; possibly TRBD1 for D (6 bases). Trimming took off 2 bases at V and 5 bases at J, with 16 bases between the two ends. The germline gives CDR1 KGHSH, CDR2 LQKENI. There are 15 residues in the CDR3. This CDR3 is CASSPGQLSTHEQYF. The CDR3 DNA follows: TGTGCCAGCTCACCAGGACAGCTCTCGACTCACGAGCAGTACTTC.

The gene calls are TRBV19 and TRBJ2-7; 7 bases align to TRBD2. The germline CDR1 and CDR2 sequences are LNHDA and SQIVND (reference sequence). The CDR3 has 15 amino acids. Trimming at V came to 2 bases and at J to 6 bases, leaving 10 bases not matched to a gene. CDR3 residues: CASSITDPRGVEQYF. DNA of the CDR3: TGTGCCAGTAGTATAACGGACCCCCGGGGGGTCGAGCAGTACTTC.

The rearrangement links TRBV12-3 or TRBV12-4 to TRBJ2-5, with D tentatively TRBD2 (5 bases). V was trimmed by 6 bases and J by 4 bases, leaving 12 bases between them. The CDR3 has 13 amino acids. For the CDR3, the DNA is TGTGCCAGCAGCCGCGGGTCGAGAGAGACCCAGTACTTC. Translated, it gives CASSRGSRETQYF.

This chain links TRBV7-2 with TRBJ1-1; 9 bases align to TRBD1. V lost 2 bases, J lost 5 bases, and 9 bases stayed unmatched. The germline gives CDR1 SGHTA, CDR2 FQGNSA. This CDR3 is built from 16 residues. The chain's CDR3 is CASSLPSGQGRTEAFF. The DNA for the CDR3 is TGTGCCAGCAGCTTACCATCGGGACAGGGTCGTACTGAAGCTTTCTTT.

This chain uses TRBV5-6 with TRBJ2-5, with 10 bases that match TRBD1. This CDR3 comprises 15 residues. Germline CDR1 is SGHDT and CDR2 is YYEEEE. V dropped 4 bases and J dropped 4; count of bases not matched to a gene: 7. The CDR3 sequence is CASSPRTGGAETQYF. As DNA, the CDR3 is TGTGCCAGCAGCCCACGGACAGGGGGGGCAGAGACCCAGTACTTC. Complete variable domain (other parts from reference TRBV5-6 and TRBJ2-5): DAGVTQSPTHLIKTRGQQVTLRCSPKSGHDTVSWYQQALGQGPQFIFQYYEEEERQRGNFPDRFSGHQFPNYSSELNVNALLLGDSALYLCASSPRTGGAETQYFGPGTRLLVL.

The table lists this clone with a few counts. V and J are TRBV4-1 and TRBJ2-3; 14 bases are shared with TRBD2. This CDR3 contains 19 residues. Germline CDR1 reads MGHRA; CDR2 reads YSYEKL. Trimming removed 1 base from V and 1 base from J; junction bases left unmatched: 7. The CDR3, as DNA: TGCGCCAGCAGCCAAGCGGGACTAGCGGGGGCAGGGGGCACAGATACGCAGTATTTT. This sequence encodes CASSQAGLAGAGGTDTQYF.

This chain connects TRBV19 to TRBJ2-5, with 8 positions matching TRBD2. CDR1 is LNHDA, CDR2 SQIVND, per germline (reference sequence). The CDR3 totals 14 residues. V dropped 5 bases and J dropped 5; count of bases not matched to a gene: 7. This chain's CDR3 is CASSPGLVRETQYF. Written as DNA, the CDR3 is TGTGCCAGTAGTCCGGGACTAGTTAGGGAGACCCAGTACTTC.

V gene TRBV25-1 combines with J gene TRBJ2-5; the D is unclear. This CDR3 region has 18 residues. Germline lookup yields CDR1 MGHDK and CDR2 SYGVNS. The ends were cut back, 0 bases at V and 0 bases at J, with 17 bases in the middle. The CDR3 loop reads CASSEYPARRPYQETQYF. CDR3 bases: TGTGCCAGCAGTGAATACCCAGCCAGGCGCCCGTACCAAGAGACCCAGTACTTC.

The chain carries TRBV19 and TRBJ2-1; D call uncertain. The ends were cut back, 6 bases at V and 3 bases at J, with 15 bases in the middle. The CDR3 length is 15 residues. Germline-derived CDR1 and CDR2 are LNHDA and SQIVND (reference sequence). In DNA, the CDR3 is TGTGCCAGTAGGCAGAAAGACTTACTCTACAATGAGCAGTTCTTC. This codes for CASRQKDLLYNEQFF.

This clone appeared a single time. J is TRBJ1-2 and V is TRBV28; D remains unclear. Germline V gene lookup returns CDR1 MDHEN and CDR2 SYDVKM. V lost 4 bases and J 4 bases, leaving 13 bases between the germline ends. This CDR3 has 14 residues. The CDR3 coding sequence is TGTGCCAGCAGTTCCCTTCGGTACGGCTATGGCTACACCTTC. Its translation is CASSSLRYGYGYTF.

This clone came up once. The chain combines TRBV7-9 with TRBJ2-1; 8 bases are shared with TRBD1. V was pared by 2 bases and J by 10 bases, with 7 bases of the junction left unmatched. The CDR3 is 14 residues long. The V gene's germline CDR1 is SEHNR and CDR2 FQNEAQ (reference sequence). The CDR3: CASSLLSDREEQFF. CDR3 coding DNA: TGTGCCAGCAGCTTACTTTCGGACAGGGAGGAGCAGTTCTTC.

The chain links TRBV3-1 (or the pseudogene TRBV3-2) to TRBJ1-6; D is possibly TRBD1 (5 bases). With 1 base removed from V and 10 bases from J, the gap between germline ends came to 11 bases. Germline loops: CDR1 LGHDT, CDR2 YNNKEL (reference sequence). The CDR3 contains 14 residues. The CDR3 DNA reads as TGTGCCAGCAGCCAAGCGCAGGGCAGCTCACCCCTCCACTTT. Translation: CASSQAQGSSPLHF.

This CDR3 reads CASSLQSTSGGAPGNEQFF. The DNA of the CDR3 is TGTGCCAGCAGCTTGCAATCTACTAGCGGGGGGGCGCCGGGGAATGAGCAGTTCTTC. The chain recombines TRBV5-8 with TRBJ2-1; 13 nucleotides agree with TRBD2. V gave up 1 base and J gave up 7 bases; unmatched junction bases: 14. Germline assignment: CDR1 SGHTS and CDR2 YDEGEE. This CDR3 region has 19 residues.

This clone was recorded once. This chain links TRBV30 with TRBJ1-4, with a weak D call TRBD1 (5 bases). The CDR3 has 15 amino acids. Germline values: CDR1 GTSNPN, CDR2 SVGIG (reference sequence). V lost 0 bases and J lost 1, with 9 bases in between. CDR3 sequence: CAWSVTQGTNEKLFF. In DNA form, the CDR3 reads TGTGCCTGGAGTGTTACGCAGGGAACTAATGAAAAACTGTTTTTT.

The chain carries TRBV6-6 and TRBJ1-2; D uncertain. Looked up from germline, CDR1 is MNHNY and CDR2 is SVGAGI (reference sequence). V dropped 8 bases and J dropped 8 bases, with 15 bases sitting between them. CDR3 length equals 12 residues. In DNA form, the CDR3 reads TGTGCCAGCGAAAGAGACAATAGGGGCTACACCTTC. It codes for CASERDNRGYTF.

The rearrangement uses TRBV4-3 and TRBJ1-6, with 7 positions matching TRBD1. Germline assignment: CDR1 LGHNA and CDR2 YSLEER. Germline trimming cut 0 bases from V and 5 bases from J; bases unmatched to any gene: 7. This CDR3 is built from 17 residues. The CDR3 coding sequence is TGCGCCAGCAGCCAAGATCGGCCGGGACAGAATAATTCACCCCTCCACTTT. It translates to CASSQDRPGQNNSPLHF.

V usage is TRBV11-2 and J usage is TRBJ2-7; D possibly corresponds to TRBD1 (6 bases). The CDR3 is 13 amino acids. The V gene lost 2 bases and the J gene lost 2 bases, with 7 bases spanning the gap. CDR1 and CDR2 (germline): SGHAT, FQNNGV. The CDR3, as DNA: TGTGCCAGCAGCTTATCAGGGGCCTACGAGCAGTACTTC. Residues: CASSLSGAYEQYF.

This sequence joins TRBV4-3 and TRBJ2-1; 7 bases agree with TRBD2. CDR3 length equals 14 residues. Germline V gives CDR1 LGHNA, CDR2 YSLEER. V shed 0 bases, J shed 9 bases, and the junction held 5 bases outside the gene matches. The CDR3 loop reads CASSQDWEGGEQFF. The CDR3 DNA reads as TGCGCCAGCAGCCAAGATTGGGAGGGAGGTGAGCAGTTCTTC.